This entry lists 28 T cell receptor beta chains sequenced from one sample in a study of blood T cell repertoires in COVID-19. Some clones are missing from TCRdb's copy, which holds only in-frame ones; the method was immunoSEQ multiplex PCR. The profile covers about 100,000 clones, with over 65% appearing a single time and about 13% taken by the ten largest. The sample comprised peripheral blood. These receptors were taken from a human donor in a cohort sampled during active COVID-19.

This sequence joins TRBV2 and TRBJ1-4, with 9 bases identical to TRBD1. There are 14 residues in the CDR3. V trimming: 1 base; J trimming: 7 bases; junction bases outside the gene matches: 1. Germline-derived CDR1 and CDR2 are SNHLY and FYNNEI. CDR3: CASSEDRGREKLFF. CDR3 DNA: TGTGCCAGCAGTGAAGACAGGGGGCGTGAAAAACTGTTTTTT.

The count of this clone is one. The chain uses TRBV15 and TRBJ1-1; 8 bases agree with TRBD1. V lost 4 bases and J lost 0; bases outside the gene matches: 4. This CDR3 contains 15 residues. Germline V gives CDR1 LNHNV, CDR2 YYDKDF (reference sequence). Here the CDR3 DNA reads TGTGCCACCAGCAAGGACAGGGTCATGAACACTGAAGCTTTCTTT. Amino acid sequence: CATSKDRVMNTEAFF.

The gene calls are TRBV28 and TRBJ1-5; the match to TRBD1 covers 8 bases. Per the germline V gene, CDR1 is MDHEN and CDR2 is SYDVKM. The CDR3 has 13 residues. V was pared by 6 bases and J by 4 bases, with 2 bases of the junction left unmatched. This CDR3 reads CASRRDRNQPQHF. The CDR3 DNA reads TGTGCCAGCAGACGGGACAGGAATCAGCCCCAGCATTTT.

This chain connects TRBV5-4 to TRBJ1-5, with TRBD1 matching 7 bases. CDR1 and CDR2 (germline): SGHNT, YYREEE (reference sequence). With V trimmed by 4 bases and J by 5 bases, 3 bases remained unmatched. The CDR3 extends over 13 amino acids. The CDR3 DNA follows: TGTGCCAGCAGCCCAGACAGGGATCAGCCCCAGCATTTT. It specifies CASSPDRDQPQHF.

V and J are TRBV25-1 and TRBJ2-1, with D tentatively TRBD2 (6 bases). Germline CDR1 MGHDK, CDR2 SYGVNS. V was pared by 5 bases and J by 5 bases, with 13 bases between. The CDR3 covers 14 residues. Written as DNA, the CDR3 is TGTGCCAGCAGTCCCGGAGGAGGGAACAATGAGCAGTTCTTC. This codes for CASSPGGGNNEQFF. The full variable domain, completed using reference TRBV25-1 and TRBJ2-1, is EADIYQTPRYLVIGTGKKITLECSQTMGHDKMYWYQQDPGMELHLIHYSYGVNSTEKGDLSSESTVSRIRTEHFPLTLESARPSHTSQYLCASSPGGGNNEQFFGPGTRLTVL.

The chain is built from TRBV7-7 and TRBJ2-5, with 8 bases aligning to TRBD1. The V gene end was trimmed by 5 bases and the J gene end by 5 bases; junction bases not matched to a gene: 7. CDR1 SSHAT and CDR2 FNYEAQ come from the germline V gene (reference sequence). This CDR3 is built from 14 residues. Written as DNA, the CDR3 is TGTGCCAGCAGCCCGGGACAGGCCGCCGAGACCCAGTACTTC. Translated: CASSPGQAAETQYF.

This chain links TRBV19 with TRBJ2-4, with a weak D call TRBD2 (6 bases). The ends were cut back, 6 bases at V and 0 bases at J, with 12 bases in the middle. This CDR3 region has 15 residues. Germline V gene lookup returns CDR1 LNHDA and CDR2 SQIVND (reference sequence). The CDR3 loop reads CASSVRGLAKNIQYF. For the CDR3, the DNA is TGTGCCAGTAGCGTCCGGGGGTTAGCCAAAAACATTCAGTACTTC.

The V gene is TRBV19, the J gene TRBJ2-7; 7 bases match TRBD1. Germline trimming cut 7 bases from V and 0 bases from J; bases unmatched to any gene: 6. This CDR3 is 14 amino acids long. The germline gives CDR1 LNHDA, CDR2 SQIVND (reference sequence). The CDR3 protein is CASKPDRDSYEQYF. The CDR3 region has the DNA TGTGCCAGTAAACCTGACAGGGACTCCTACGAGCAGTACTTC.

A few counts support this clone. The chain employs TRBV19 and TRBJ1-3; D may be TRBD1 (5 bases). V was clipped by 6 bases and J by 4 bases, with 10 bases between them. CDR3 length: 13 residues. Germline V gene sequence: CDR1 LNHDA, CDR2 SQIVND (reference sequence). In DNA, the CDR3 is TGTGCCAGTAGGCGGGACGGCGGAAACACCATATATTTT. This sequence encodes CASRRDGGNTIYF.

The chain recombines TRBV29-1 with TRBJ2-3, with TRBD1 matching 7 bases. CDR3 length: 14 residues. The junction had 11 bases not matched to a gene; V was cut back by 6 bases and J by 5 bases. Germline V gene sequence: CDR1 SQVTM, CDR2 ANQGSEA. CDR3 DNA sequence: TGCAGCGTAGTCCGACAGGGTTCGGGAGATACGCAGTATTTT. The encoded protein is CSVVRQGSGDTQYF.

V gene TRBV5-4 combines with J gene TRBJ2-3; perhaps TRBD2 as D (5 bases). Trimming took 5 bases from V and 4 from J, leaving 17 bases between them. The germline V gene encodes CDR1 SGHNT and CDR2 YYREEE (reference sequence). CDR3 length equals 15 residues. CDR3 coding DNA: TGTGCCAGCAGAAGGTTCGGAGGAACGGCAGATACGCAGTATTTT. It codes for CASRRFGGTADTQYF. The variable domain in full, with the rest retrieved from reference TRBV5-4 and TRBJ2-3, is ETGVTQSPTHLIKTRGQQVTLRCSSQSGHNTVSWYQQALGQGPQFIFQYYREEENGRGNFPPRFSGLQFPNYSSELNVNALELDDSALYLCASRRFGGTADTQYFGPGTRLTVL.

The chain joins TRBV5-5 to TRBJ2-7; D possibly corresponds to TRBD1 (5 bases). The CDR3 runs to 14 residues. CDR1 is SGHKS, CDR2 YYEKEE, per germline (reference sequence). Trimming shortened V by 4 bases and J by 6 bases, and 17 bases separated the two germline ends. This CDR3 is CASSRQLVLGEQYF. The CDR3 region has the DNA TGTGCCAGCAGCCGACAGTTAGTACTGGGCGAGCAGTACTTC.

The CDR3 is CASSYRETEAFF. The CDR3 bases are TGTGCCAGCAGTTACAGGGAGACTGAAGCTTTCTTT. V is TRBV6-5 and J is TRBJ1-1; D uncertain. The CDR3 length is 12 residues. Germline CDR1 and CDR2: MNHEY and SVGAGI. The V end was cut by 2 bases, the J end by 5 bases, with 6 bases between.

CDR3 amino acids: CASSYKQAAETQYF. The CDR3, as DNA: TGTGCCAGCAGTTACAAACAGGCGGCGGAGACCCAGTACTTC. This chain links TRBV6-5 with TRBJ2-5; D may be TRBD1 (5 bases). The CDR3 extends over 14 amino acids. Germline assignment: CDR1 MNHEY and CDR2 SVGAGI. Trimming removed 2 bases at V and 5 bases at J, with 12 bases between.

The rearrangement uses TRBV18 and TRBJ2-1; the match to TRBD2 covers 9 bases. With V trimmed by 0 bases and J by 7 bases, 7 bases remained unmatched. Germline values: CDR1 KGHSH, CDR2 LQKENI. The CDR3 extends over 16 amino acids. The CDR3 region has the DNA TGTGCCAGCTCACCACCAGGCGGGGGGGCCATTAATGAGCAGTTCTTC. Translation: CASSPPGGGAINEQFF.

The chain joins TRBV12-5 to TRBJ2-1; the match to TRBD2 covers 8 bases. Germline CDR1 reads LGHNT; CDR2 reads FRNRAP. V trimming: 1 base; J trimming: 12 bases; junction bases outside the gene matches: 14. The CDR3 covers 16 residues. CDR3 DNA: TGTGCTAGTGGTTTGGAAGTCCTAGCGGGTCAAGAACTGCAGTTCTTC. It specifies CASGLEVLAGQELQFF.

The chain couples TRBV4-3 to TRBJ2-5; 7 bases fit TRBD1. Germline CDR1 reads LGHNA; CDR2 reads YSLEER. V lost 4 bases and J lost 5; bases outside the gene matches: 22. This CDR3 comprises 19 residues. The CDR3 DNA sequence: TGCGCCAGCAGCCGCAGGACAGGCTATCTCTTGGTAGTCCCCGAGACCCAGTACTTC. Residues: CASSRRTGYLLVVPETQYF.

V gene TRBV5-3 combines with J gene TRBJ2-2; 12 nucleotides agree with TRBD1. TRBV5-3 is an ORF, and what it does is uncertain. The CDR3 is 15 amino acids. Germline trimming cut 5 bases from V and 9 bases from J; bases unmatched to any gene: 8. In DNA, the CDR3 is TGTGCCAGAAGTAATCGGGACAGGGGGCTGAGGGAGCTGTTTTTT. Amino acid sequence: CARSNRDRGLRELFF.

This clone was observed a handful of times. J is TRBJ2-3 and V is TRBV9, with 9 bases that match TRBD1. CDR3 length equals 15 residues. The germline CDR1 and CDR2 sequences are SGDLS and YYNGEE. J lost 5 bases, V lost 5 bases, and 9 bases had no gene match. For the CDR3, the DNA is TGTGCCAGCAGGCTGGACAGGGGTCCACAAGATACGCAGTATTTT. It translates to CASRLDRGPQDTQYF.

The J gene is TRBJ2-4, the V gene TRBV4-1, with 8 bases aligning to TRBD2. The J segment lost 1 base and the V segment lost 3 bases, leaving 5 bases of the junction unmatched. The germline gives CDR1 MGHRA, CDR2 YSYEKL. The CDR3 runs to 16 residues. The CDR3 protein is CASSHPAGEAKNIQYF. The CDR3, as DNA: TGCGCCAGCAGCCATCCAGCGGGAGAGGCCAAAAACATTCAGTACTTC.

This clone was counted once. V is TRBV12-3 or TRBV12-4 and J is TRBJ1-1; D not resolved. CDR3 length: 12 residues. V was trimmed by 5 bases and J by 0 bases, leaving 4 bases between them. CDR3 protein: CASSQLNTEAFF. Written as DNA, the CDR3 is TGTGCCAGCAGTCAGTTGAACACTGAAGCTTTCTTT.

This clone came up once. The chain employs TRBV20-1 and TRBJ2-3, with D uncertain. Germline V lookup: CDR1 DFQATT, CDR2 SNEGSKA (reference sequence). This CDR3 has 15 amino acids. The V end was cut by 7 bases, the J end by 1 base, with 18 bases between. CDR3 bases: TGCAGTGTTAGTCCGTTACAGTACGGCACAGATACGCAGTATTTT. Its translation: CSVSPLQYGTDTQYF.

The sample holds a few counts of this clone. The genes are TRBV24-1 and TRBJ2-3; TRBD1 matches at 10 bases. The CDR3 extends over 16 amino acids. J lost 3 bases, V lost 4 bases, and 6 bases had no gene match. The germline V gene encodes CDR1 KGHDR and CDR2 SFDVKD. In DNA, the CDR3 is TGTGCCACCAGTGACCCGACAGGGGGCAATACAGATACGCAGTATTTT. Its translation: CATSDPTGGNTDTQYF.

Remarks on this clone: This specimen includes other DNA sequences encoding the same CDR3. The rearrangement uses TRBV28 and TRBJ1-2, with D possibly being TRBD1 (5 bases). Trimming pared 2 bases from V and 2 bases from J, leaving 6 bases between. This CDR3 has 13 residues. In germline, CDR1 is MDHEN, CDR2 SYDVKM. The CDR3 region has the DNA TGTGCCAGCAGTTTAGACAGCAACTATGGCTACACCTTC. Amino acid sequence: CASSLDSNYGYTF.

The rearrangement joins TRBV10-3 to TRBJ1-1; 12 bases are shared with TRBD1. V gave up 11 bases and J gave up 6 bases; unmatched junction bases: 13. CDR1 ENHRY and CDR2 SYGVKD come from the germline V gene. CDR3 length equals 15 residues. CDR3 sequence reads: CASTAGTGGDAEAFF. DNA for the CDR3: TGTGCCTCAACTGCCGGGACAGGGGGCGACGCTGAAGCTTTCTTT.

The chain carries TRBV5-1 and TRBJ1-6; a possible D gene is TRBD1 (6 bases). Looked up from germline, CDR1 is SGHRS and CDR2 is YFSETQ. V was cut by 5 bases and J by 0 bases, with 12 bases left in between. The CDR3 has 16 residues. CDR3 bases: TGCGCCAGCAGACCGACGGACAGCTCCTATAATTCACCCCTCCACTTT. It codes for CASRPTDSSYNSPLHF.

The chain uses TRBV7-2 and TRBJ2-7, with 9 bases that match TRBD2. The CDR3 spans 15 residues. Trimming cost V 6 bases and J 6 bases; bases outside gene matches: 12. Germline CDR1 is SGHTA and CDR2 is FQGNSA. This CDR3 reads CASRTSGAGGLEQYF. CDR3 nucleotides: TGTGCCAGCAGGACCTCCGGTGCGGGAGGGCTCGAGCAGTACTTC.

As DNA, the CDR3 is TGTGCCAGCAGCTTGGGACTAGCGGGAGGCCACAATGAGCAGTTCTTC. Protein: CASSLGLAGGHNEQFF. The chain carries TRBV7-2 and TRBJ2-1; 15 positions agree with TRBD2. CDR1 SGHTA and CDR2 FQGNSA come from the germline V gene. This CDR3 has 16 residues. The V and J ends lost 3 bases and 5 bases, in that order; junction bases with no gene match: 2.